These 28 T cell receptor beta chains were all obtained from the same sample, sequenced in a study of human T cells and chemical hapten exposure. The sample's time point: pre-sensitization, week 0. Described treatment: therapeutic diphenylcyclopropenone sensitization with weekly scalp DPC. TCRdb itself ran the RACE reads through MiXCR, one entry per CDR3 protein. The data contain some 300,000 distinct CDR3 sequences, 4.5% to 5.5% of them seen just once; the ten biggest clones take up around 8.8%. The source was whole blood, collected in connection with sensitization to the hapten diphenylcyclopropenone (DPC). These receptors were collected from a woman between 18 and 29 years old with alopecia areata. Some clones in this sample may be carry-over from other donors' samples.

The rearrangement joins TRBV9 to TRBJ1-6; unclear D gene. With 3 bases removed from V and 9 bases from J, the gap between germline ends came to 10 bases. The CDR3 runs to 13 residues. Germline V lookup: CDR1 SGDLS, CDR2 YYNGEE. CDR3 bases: TGTGCCAGCAGCGCAGTAGGAAGTTCACCCCTCCACTTT. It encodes CASSAVGSSPLHF.

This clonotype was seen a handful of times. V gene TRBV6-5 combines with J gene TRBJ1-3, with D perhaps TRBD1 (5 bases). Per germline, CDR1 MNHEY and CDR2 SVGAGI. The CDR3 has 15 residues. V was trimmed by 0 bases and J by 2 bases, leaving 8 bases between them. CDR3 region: CASSYSLQAGNTIYF. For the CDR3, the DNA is TGTGCCAGCAGTTACTCGTTACAGGCTGGAAACACCATATATTTT.

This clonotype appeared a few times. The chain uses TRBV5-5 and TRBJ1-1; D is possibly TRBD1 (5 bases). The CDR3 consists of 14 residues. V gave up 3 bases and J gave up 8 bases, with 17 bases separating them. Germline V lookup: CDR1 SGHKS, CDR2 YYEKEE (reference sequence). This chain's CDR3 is CASSSSRGFGEAFF. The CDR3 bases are TGTGCCAGCAGCTCGTCTCGGGGCTTTGGGGAAGCTTTCTTT. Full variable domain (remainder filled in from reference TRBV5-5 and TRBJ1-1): DAGVTQSPTHLIKTRGQQVTLRCSPISGHKSVSWYQQVLGQGPQFIFQYYEKEERGRGNFPDRFSARQFPNYSSELNVNALLLGDSALYLCASSSSRGFGEAFFGQGTRLTVV.

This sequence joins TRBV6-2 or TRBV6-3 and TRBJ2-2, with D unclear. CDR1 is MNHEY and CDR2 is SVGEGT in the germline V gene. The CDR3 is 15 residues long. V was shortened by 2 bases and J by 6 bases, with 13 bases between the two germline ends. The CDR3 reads CASSYQADAPGELFF. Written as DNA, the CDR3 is TGTGCCAGCAGTTACCAGGCTGACGCCCCCGGGGAGCTGTTTTTT.

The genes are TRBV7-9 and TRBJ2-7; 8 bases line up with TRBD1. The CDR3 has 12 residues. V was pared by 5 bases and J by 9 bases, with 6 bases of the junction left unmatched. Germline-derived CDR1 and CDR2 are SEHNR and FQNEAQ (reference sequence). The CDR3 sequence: CASSQQGQGQYF. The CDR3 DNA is TGTGCCAGCAGCCAGCAAGGACAGGGGCAGTACTTC.

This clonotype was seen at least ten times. The CDR3 here is CASSEGPGQPQHF. Written as DNA, the CDR3 is TGCGCCAGCAGCGAGGGACCGGGACAGCCCCAGCATTTT. The chain recombines TRBV5-1 with TRBJ1-5, with a weak D call TRBD1 (5 bases). The CDR3 totals 13 residues. Between the trimmed V and J ends, which lost 4 bases and 7 bases, there was a span of 12 bases. Germline V gene sequence: CDR1 SGHRS, CDR2 YFSETQ.

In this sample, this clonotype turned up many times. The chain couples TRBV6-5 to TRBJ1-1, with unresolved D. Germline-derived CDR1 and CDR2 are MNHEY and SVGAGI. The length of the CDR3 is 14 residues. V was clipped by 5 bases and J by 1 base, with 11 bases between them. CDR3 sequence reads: CASSPHGQNTEAFF. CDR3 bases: TGTGCCAGCAGTCCCCATGGGCAGAACACTGAAGCTTTCTTT.

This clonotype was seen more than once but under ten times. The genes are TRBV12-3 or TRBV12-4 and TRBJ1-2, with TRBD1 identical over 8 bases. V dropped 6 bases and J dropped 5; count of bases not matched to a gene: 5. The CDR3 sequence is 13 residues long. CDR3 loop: CASREGQEYGYTF. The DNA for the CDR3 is TGTGCCAGCAGGGAGGGACAGGAATATGGCTACACCTTC.

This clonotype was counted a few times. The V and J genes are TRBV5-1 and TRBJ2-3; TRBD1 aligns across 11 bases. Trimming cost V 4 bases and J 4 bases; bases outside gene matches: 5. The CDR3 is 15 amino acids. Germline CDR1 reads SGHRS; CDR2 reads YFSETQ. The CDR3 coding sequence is TGCGCCAGCAGCCTGGGACAGGGGGTCCCAGATACGCAGTATTTT. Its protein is CASSLGQGVPDTQYF. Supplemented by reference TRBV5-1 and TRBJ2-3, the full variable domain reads KAGVTQTPRYLIKTRGQQVTLSCSPISGHRSVSWYQQTPGQGLQFLFEYFSETQRNKGNFPGRFSGRQFSNSRSEMNVSTLELGDSALYLCASSLGQGVPDTQYFGPGTRLTVL.

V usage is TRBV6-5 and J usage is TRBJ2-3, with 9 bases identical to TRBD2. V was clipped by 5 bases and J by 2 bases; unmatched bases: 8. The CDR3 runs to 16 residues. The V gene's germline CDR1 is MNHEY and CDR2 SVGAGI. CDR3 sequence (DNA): TGTGCCAGCAGTCGCGATAGCGGGAGCCTCACAGATACGCAGTATTTT. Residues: CASSRDSGSLTDTQYF.

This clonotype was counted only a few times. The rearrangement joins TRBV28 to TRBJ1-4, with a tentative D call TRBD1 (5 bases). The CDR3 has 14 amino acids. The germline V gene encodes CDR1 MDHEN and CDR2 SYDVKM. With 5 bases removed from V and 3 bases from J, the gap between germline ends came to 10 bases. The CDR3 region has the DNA TGTGCCAGCAGTGGGGGTTACCCTAATGAAAAACTGTTTTTT. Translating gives CASSGGYPNEKLFF.

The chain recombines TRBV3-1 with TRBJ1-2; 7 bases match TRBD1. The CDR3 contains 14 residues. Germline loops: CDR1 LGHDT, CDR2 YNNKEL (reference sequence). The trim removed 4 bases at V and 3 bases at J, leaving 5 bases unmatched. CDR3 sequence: CASSLGQVHYGYTF. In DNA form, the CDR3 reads TGTGCCAGCAGCCTCGGACAGGTCCACTATGGCTACACCTTC.

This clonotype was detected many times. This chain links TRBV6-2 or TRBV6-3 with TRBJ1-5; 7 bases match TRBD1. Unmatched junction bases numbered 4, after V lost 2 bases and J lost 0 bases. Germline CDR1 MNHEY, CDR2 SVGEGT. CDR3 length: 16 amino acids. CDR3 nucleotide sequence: TGTGCCAGCAGTTACGGTGGGACAGTTAGCAATCAGCCCCAGCATTTT. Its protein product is CASSYGGTVSNQPQHF.

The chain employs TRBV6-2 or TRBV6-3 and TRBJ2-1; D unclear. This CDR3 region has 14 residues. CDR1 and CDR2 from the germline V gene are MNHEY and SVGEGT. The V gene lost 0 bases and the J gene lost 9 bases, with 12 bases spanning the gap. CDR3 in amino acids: CASSYSRMGGEQFF. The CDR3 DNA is TGTGCCAGCAGTTACTCGAGAATGGGCGGTGAGCAGTTCTTC.

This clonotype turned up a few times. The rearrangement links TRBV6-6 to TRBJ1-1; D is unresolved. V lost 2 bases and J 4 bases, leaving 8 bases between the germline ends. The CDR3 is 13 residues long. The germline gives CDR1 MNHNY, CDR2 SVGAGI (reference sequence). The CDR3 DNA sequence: TGTGCCAGCAGTTACCCCGGCGTCACTGAAGCTTTCTTT. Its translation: CASSYPGVTEAFF.

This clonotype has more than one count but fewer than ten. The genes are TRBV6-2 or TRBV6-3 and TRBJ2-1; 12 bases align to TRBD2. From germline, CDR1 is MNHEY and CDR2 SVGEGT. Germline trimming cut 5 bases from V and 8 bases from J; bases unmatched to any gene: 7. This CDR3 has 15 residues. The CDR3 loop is CASSAPSGGADEQFF. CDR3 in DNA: TGTGCCAGCAGTGCCCCTAGCGGGGGGGCCGATGAGCAGTTCTTC.

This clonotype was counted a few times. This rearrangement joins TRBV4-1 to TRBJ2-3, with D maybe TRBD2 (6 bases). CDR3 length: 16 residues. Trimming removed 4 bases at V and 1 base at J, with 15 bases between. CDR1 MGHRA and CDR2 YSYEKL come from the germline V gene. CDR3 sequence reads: CASSRRDGARTDTQYF. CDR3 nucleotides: TGCGCCAGCAGCCGGCGGGACGGGGCCCGCACAGATACGCAGTATTTT.

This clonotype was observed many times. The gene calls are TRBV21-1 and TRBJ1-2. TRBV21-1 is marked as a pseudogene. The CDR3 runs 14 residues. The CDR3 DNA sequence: TGTGCCAGCATCCGAGCCTCCTACTTCTATGGCTACACCTTC. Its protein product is CASIRASYFYGYTF.

This CDR3 reads CASSLTHPAGIDSNQPQHF. CDR3 sequence (DNA): TGTGCCAGCAGCTTGACCCACCCCGCGGGGATAGATAGCAATCAGCCCCAGCATTTT. The V gene is TRBV7-2, the J gene TRBJ1-5, with D uncertain. The CDR3 sequence is 19 residues long. CDR1 and CDR2 from the germline V gene are SGHTA and FQGNSA. V lost 3 bases and J lost 0, with 21 bases in between.

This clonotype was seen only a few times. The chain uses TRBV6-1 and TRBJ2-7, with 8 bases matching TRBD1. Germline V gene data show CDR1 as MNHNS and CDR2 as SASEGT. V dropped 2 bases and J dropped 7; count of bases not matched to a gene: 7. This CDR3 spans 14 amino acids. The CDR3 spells CASSEPQGAREQYF. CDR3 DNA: TGTGCCAGCAGTGAACCCCAGGGGGCAAGGGAGCAGTACTTC.

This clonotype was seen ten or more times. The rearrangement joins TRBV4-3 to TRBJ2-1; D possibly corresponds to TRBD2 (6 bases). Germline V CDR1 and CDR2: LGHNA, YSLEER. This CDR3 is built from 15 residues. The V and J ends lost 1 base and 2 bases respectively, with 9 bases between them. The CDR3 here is CASSQGGEAYNEQFF. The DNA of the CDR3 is TGCGCCAGCAGCCAAGGAGGGGAGGCCTACAATGAGCAGTTCTTC.

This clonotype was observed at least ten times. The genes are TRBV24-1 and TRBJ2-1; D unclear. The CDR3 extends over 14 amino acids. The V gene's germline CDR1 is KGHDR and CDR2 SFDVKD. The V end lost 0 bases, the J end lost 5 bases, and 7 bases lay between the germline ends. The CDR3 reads CATSDLGVDNEQFF. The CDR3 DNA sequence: TGTGCCACCAGTGATTTGGGCGTAGACAATGAGCAGTTCTTC.

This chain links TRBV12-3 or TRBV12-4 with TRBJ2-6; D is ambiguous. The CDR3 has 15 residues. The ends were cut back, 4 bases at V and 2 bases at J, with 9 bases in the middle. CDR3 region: CASSYGVTGANVLTF. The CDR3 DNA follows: TGTGCCAGCAGTTACGGTGTCACTGGGGCCAACGTCCTGACTTTC.

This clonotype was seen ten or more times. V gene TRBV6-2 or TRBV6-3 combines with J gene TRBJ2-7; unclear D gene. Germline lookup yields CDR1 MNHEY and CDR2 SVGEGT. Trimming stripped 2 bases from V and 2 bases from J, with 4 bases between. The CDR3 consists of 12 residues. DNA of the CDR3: TGTGCCAGCAGTTACGGTACCTACGAGCAGTACTTC. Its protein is CASSYGTYEQYF.

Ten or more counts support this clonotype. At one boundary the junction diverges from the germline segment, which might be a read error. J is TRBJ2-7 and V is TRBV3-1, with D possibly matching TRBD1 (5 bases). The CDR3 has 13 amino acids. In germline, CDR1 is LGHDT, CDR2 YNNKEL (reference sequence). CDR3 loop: CASSQEGSPVRDF. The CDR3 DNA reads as TGTGCCAGCAGCCAAGAAGGATCACCTGTCAGGGACTTC.

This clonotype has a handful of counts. This CDR3 reads CASSGTPYQKLFF. CDR3 bases: TGCGCCAGCAGCGGGACTCCCTATCAAAAACTGTTTTTT. This chain links TRBV4-3 with TRBJ1-4; possible D gene TRBD1, 5 bases. V was clipped by 5 bases and J by 9 bases, with 13 bases between them. Germline lookup yields CDR1 LGHNA and CDR2 YSLEER. The CDR3 loop spans 13 amino acids.

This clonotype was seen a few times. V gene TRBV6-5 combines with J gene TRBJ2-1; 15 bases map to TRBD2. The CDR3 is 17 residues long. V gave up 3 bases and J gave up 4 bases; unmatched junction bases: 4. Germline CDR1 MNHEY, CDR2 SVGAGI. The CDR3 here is CASSYRTSGGVYNEQFF. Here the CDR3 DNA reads TGTGCCAGCAGTTATCGGACTAGCGGGGGGGTTTACAATGAGCAGTTCTTC.

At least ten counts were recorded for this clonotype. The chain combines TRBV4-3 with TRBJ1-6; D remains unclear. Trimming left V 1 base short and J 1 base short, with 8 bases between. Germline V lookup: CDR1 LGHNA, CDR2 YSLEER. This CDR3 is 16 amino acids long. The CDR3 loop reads CASSQVRQSYNSPLHF. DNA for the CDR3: TGCGCCAGCAGCCAAGTCCGCCAGTCCTATAATTCACCCCTCCACTTT.